The text below deals with one TCR beta chain. The entry originates in a study of shared clonotypes between healthy human individuals. As originally analysed: Junction-only sequences without quality scores came from ImmunoSEQ, so filtering differed. The table came from immunoSEQ multiplex PCR; TCRdb's copy has only in-frame clones and leaves some out. Clonal size and the V and J genes are those of that table, whereas D and trimming came from the DNA. The data show more than 900,000 clones, more than 75% seen once. V lost 2 bases to trimming and J lost 3 bases, with 4 bases between them. This CDR3 comprises 11 residues. Germline V gene sequence: CDR1 GTSNPN, CDR2 SVGIG (reference sequence).

The V gene is TRBV30, the J gene TRBJ1-1; the D is unclear. The sequenced sample was memory CD4+ T cells from PBMCs. As to subset: CD45RA-negative fraction. This sequence originates from a man in his late teens or twenties in good health. Some clones in this sample may be carry-over from other donors' samples. DNA for the CDR3: TGTGCCTGGAGTTCGGACACTGAAGCTTTCTTT. Encoded protein: CAWSSDTEAFF.